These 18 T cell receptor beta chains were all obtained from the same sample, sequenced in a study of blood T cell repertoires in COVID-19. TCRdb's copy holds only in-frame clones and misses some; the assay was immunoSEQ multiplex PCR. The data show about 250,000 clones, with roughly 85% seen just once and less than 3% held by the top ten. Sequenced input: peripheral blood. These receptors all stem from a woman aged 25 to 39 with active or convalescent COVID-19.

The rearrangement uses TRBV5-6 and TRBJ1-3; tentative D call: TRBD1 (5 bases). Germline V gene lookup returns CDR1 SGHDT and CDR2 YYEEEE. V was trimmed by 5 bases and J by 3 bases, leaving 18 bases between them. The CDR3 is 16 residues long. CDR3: CASSPTQGEVGNTIYF. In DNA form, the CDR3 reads TGTGCCAGCAGTCCAACCCAGGGCGAGGTTGGAAACACCATATATTTT.

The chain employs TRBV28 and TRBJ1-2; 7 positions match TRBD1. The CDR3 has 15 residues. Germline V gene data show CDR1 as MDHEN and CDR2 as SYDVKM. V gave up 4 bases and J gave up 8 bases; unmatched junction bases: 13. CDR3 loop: CASSSTTGIIRGYTF. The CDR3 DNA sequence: TGTGCCAGCAGTTCTACGACAGGGATCATTCGGGGCTACACCTTC.

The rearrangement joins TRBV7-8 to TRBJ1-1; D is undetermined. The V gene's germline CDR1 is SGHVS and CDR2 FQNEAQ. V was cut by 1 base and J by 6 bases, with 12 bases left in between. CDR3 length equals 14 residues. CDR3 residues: CASSLGQVVAEAFF. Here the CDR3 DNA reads TGTGCCAGCAGCTTAGGGCAGGTAGTTGCTGAAGCTTTCTTT. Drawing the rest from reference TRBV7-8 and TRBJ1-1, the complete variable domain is GAGVSQSPRYKVAKRGQDVALRCDPISGHVSLFWYQQALGQGPEFLTYFQNEAQLDKSGLPSDRFFAERPEGSVSTLKIQRTQQEDSAVYLCASSLGQVVAEAFFGQGTRLTVV.

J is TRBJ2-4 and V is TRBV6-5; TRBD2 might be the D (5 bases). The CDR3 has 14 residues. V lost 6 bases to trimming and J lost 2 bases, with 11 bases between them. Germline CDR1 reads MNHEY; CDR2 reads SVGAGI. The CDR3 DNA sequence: TGTGCCAGCAGCCGGGGTAGTACCAAAAACATTCAGTACTTC. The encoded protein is CASSRGSTKNIQYF.

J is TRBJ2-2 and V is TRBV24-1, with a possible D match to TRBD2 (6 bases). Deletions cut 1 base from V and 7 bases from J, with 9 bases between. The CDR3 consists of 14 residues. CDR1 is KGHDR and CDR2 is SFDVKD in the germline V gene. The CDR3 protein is CATSDFGRDGELFF. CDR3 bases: TGTGCCACCAGTGATTTTGGGCGGGACGGGGAGCTGTTTTTT.

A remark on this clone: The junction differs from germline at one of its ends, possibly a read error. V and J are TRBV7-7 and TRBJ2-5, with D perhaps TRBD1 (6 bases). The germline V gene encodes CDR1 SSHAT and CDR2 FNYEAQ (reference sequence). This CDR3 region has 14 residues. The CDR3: CASSQQQGGETQYF. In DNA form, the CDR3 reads TGTGCTAGCAGCCAACAACAGGGTGGGGAGACCCAGTACTTC.

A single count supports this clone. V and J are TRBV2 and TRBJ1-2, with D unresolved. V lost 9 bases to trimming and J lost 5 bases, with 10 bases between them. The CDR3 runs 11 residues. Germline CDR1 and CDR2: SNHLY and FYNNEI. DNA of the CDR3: TGTGCCAGAGAGGCTGGGTATGGCTACACCTTC. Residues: CAREAGYGYTF.

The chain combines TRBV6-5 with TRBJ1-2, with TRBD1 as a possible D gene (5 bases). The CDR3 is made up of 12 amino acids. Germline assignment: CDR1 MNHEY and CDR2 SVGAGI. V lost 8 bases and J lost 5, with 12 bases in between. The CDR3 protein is CASATGGYGYTF. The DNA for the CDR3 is TGTGCCAGCGCTACGGGGGGATATGGCTACACCTTC.

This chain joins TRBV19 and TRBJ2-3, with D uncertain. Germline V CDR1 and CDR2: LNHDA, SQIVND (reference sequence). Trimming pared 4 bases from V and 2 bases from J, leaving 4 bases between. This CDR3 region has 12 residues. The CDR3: CASSRATDTQYF. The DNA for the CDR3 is TGTGCCAGTAGTAGGGCCACAGATACGCAGTATTTT.

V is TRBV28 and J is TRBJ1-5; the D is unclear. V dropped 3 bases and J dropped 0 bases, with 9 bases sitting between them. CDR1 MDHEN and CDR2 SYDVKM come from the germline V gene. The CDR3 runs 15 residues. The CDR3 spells CASSFGSTSNQPQHF. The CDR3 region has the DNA TGTGCCAGCAGTTTTGGCAGTACTAGCAATCAGCCCCAGCATTTT. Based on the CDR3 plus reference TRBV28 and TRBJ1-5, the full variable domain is DVKVTQSSRYLVKRTGEKVFLECVQDMDHENMFWYRQDPGLGLRLIYFSYDVKMKEKGDIPEGYSVSREKKERFSLILESASTNQTSMYLCASSFGSTSNQPQHFGDGTRLSIL.

The CDR3 loop reads CASAESRGGGYEQYF. Written as DNA, the CDR3 is TGTGCCAGCGCTGAGAGCCGGGGGGGTGGCTACGAGCAGTACTTC. The chain combines TRBV2 with TRBJ2-7; TRBD2 matches 8 bases. The CDR3 totals 15 residues. The ends lost 8 bases at V and 3 bases at J; junction bases unmatched: 12. From germline, CDR1 is SNHLY and CDR2 FYNNEI.

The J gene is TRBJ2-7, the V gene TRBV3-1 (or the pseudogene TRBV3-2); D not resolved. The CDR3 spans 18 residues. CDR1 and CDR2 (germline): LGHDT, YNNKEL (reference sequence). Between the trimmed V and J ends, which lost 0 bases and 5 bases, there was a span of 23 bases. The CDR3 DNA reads TGTGCCAGCAGCCAAGATCTGGCGGATCACCGTAGCCGGGACGAGCAGTACTTC. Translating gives CASSQDLADHRSRDEQYF.

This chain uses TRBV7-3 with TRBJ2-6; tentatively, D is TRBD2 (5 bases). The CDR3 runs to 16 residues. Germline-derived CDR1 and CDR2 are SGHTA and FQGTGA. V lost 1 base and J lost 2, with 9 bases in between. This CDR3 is CASSLRSGTGANVLTF. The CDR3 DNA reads TGTGCCAGCAGCTTAAGGTCGGGGACTGGGGCCAACGTCCTGACTTTC.

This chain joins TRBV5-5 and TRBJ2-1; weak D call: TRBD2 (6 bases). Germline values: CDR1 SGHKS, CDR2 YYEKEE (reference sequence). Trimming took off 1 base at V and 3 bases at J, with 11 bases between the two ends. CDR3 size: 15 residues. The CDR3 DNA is TGTGCCAGCAGCTTGTGGGGGGATGGCTACAATGAGCAGTTCTTC. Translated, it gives CASSLWGDGYNEQFF. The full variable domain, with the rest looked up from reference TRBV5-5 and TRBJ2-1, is DAGVTQSPTHLIKTRGQQVTLRCSPISGHKSVSWYQQVLGQGPQFIFQYYEKEERGRGNFPDRFSARQFPNYSSELNVNALLLGDSALYLCASSLWGDGYNEQFFGPGTRLTVL.

CDR3 region: CASIYSGGGYGYTF. The CDR3 DNA is TGTGCCAGCATATATTCGGGGGGCGGCTATGGCTACACCTTC. The V call is TRBV28, the J call TRBJ1-2, with D tentatively TRBD1 (6 bases). The CDR3 is 14 amino acids. V was shortened by 7 bases and J by 4 bases, with 16 bases between the two germline ends. Germline loops: CDR1 MDHEN, CDR2 SYDVKM.

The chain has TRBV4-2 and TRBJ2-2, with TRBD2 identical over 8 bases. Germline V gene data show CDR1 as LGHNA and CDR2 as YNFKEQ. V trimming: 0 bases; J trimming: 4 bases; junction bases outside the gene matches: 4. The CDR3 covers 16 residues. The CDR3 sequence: CASSQDGLAGTGELFF. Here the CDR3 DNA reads TGTGCCAGCAGCCAAGATGGGCTAGCGGGCACCGGGGAGCTGTTTTTT.

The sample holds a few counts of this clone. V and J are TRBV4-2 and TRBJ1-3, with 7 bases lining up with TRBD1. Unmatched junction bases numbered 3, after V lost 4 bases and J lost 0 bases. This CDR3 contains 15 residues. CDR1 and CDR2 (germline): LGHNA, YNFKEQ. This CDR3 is CASSRDSSSGNTIYF. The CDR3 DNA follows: TGTGCCAGCAGCCGGGACAGTTCCTCTGGAAACACCATATATTTT.

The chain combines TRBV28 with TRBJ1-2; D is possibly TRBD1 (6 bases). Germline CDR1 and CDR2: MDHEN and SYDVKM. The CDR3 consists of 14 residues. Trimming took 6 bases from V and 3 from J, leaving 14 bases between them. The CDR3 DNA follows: TGTGCCAGCAGCACCGGGGGGCAGTACTATGGCTACACCTTC. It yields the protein CASSTGGQYYGYTF.